Each of the 13 T cell receptor beta chains below was sequenced from the same sample in a study of blood T cell repertoires in COVID-19. Sequenced by immunoSEQ multiplex PCR; TCRdb stores in-frame clones only, minus some. The sample shows about 240,000 clones, more than 75% of them seen only once. Specimen: peripheral blood. The source is a woman aged 60-75 years with active or convalescent COVID-19.

This clone has only a few counts. The DNA for the CDR3 is TGTGCCAGCAGCCGCGACTATGGCTACACCTTC. Translating gives CASSRDYGYTF. The J gene is TRBJ1-2, the V gene TRBV11-3; no firm D call. Trimming removed 5 bases at V and 3 bases at J, with 4 bases between. This CDR3 region has 11 residues. Germline-derived CDR1 and CDR2 are SGHNT and YENEEA.

This clone has a single count. This chain uses TRBV28 with TRBJ1-5; TRBD1 aligns across 7 bases. Per germline, CDR1 MDHEN and CDR2 SYDVKM. Germline trimming cut 5 bases from V and 6 bases from J; bases unmatched to any gene: 16. The CDR3 covers 17 residues. In DNA, the CDR3 is TGTGCCAGCAGTACCACTGGGGAACAGGGGAAAGGTCAGCCCCAGCATTTT. Encoded protein: CASSTTGEQGKGQPQHF.

The J gene is TRBJ1-1, the V gene TRBV7-2, with D possibly TRBD1 on 5 matching bases. The germline gives CDR1 SGHTA, CDR2 FQGNSA. The CDR3 is made up of 16 amino acids. Between the trimmed V and J ends, which lost 3 bases and 0 bases, there was a span of 14 bases. As DNA, the CDR3 is TGTGCCAGCAGCTTTGGGGCGGCGGGGATGAACACTGAAGCTTTCTTT. Amino acids: CASSFGAAGMNTEAFF. Using reference TRBV7-2 and TRBJ1-1 for the parts outside the CDR3, the full variable domain is GAGVSQSPSNKVTEKGKDVELRCDPISGHTALYWYRQSLGQGLEFLIYFQGNSAPDKSGLPSDRFSAERTGGSVSTLTIQRTQQEDSAVYLCASSFGAAGMNTEAFFGQGTRLTVV.

This chain uses TRBV3-1 (or the pseudogene TRBV3-2) with TRBJ1-1; D remains unclear. The CDR3 extends over 16 amino acids. Per germline, CDR1 LGHDT and CDR2 YNNKEL (reference sequence). Deletions cut 3 bases from V and 1 base from J, with 15 bases between. CDR3 loop: CASSQHLRVPNTEAFF. The CDR3 DNA is TGTGCCAGCAGCCAGCATCTCCGGGTCCCGAACACTGAAGCTTTCTTT.

The genes are TRBV3-1 (or the pseudogene TRBV3-2) and TRBJ1-2; D is unresolved. CDR3 length equals 15 residues. Germline CDR1 is LGHDT and CDR2 is YNNKEL (reference sequence). V was clipped by 0 bases and J by 1 base, with 9 bases between them. CDR3 DNA sequence: TGTGCCAGCAGCCAAGATGTGGCAGGTAACTATGGCTACACCTTC. This encodes CASSQDVAGNYGYTF.

This clone was detected many times. V is TRBV7-9 and J is TRBJ1-4; TRBD1 matches 10 bases. J lost 5 bases, V lost 6 bases, and 9 bases had no gene match. Germline V gene lookup returns CDR1 SEHNR and CDR2 FQNEAQ (reference sequence). The CDR3 runs to 16 residues. CDR3 sequence: CASRPRTGGENEKLFF. Written as DNA, the CDR3 is TGTGCCAGCAGACCCCGGACAGGGGGTGAAAATGAAAAACTGTTTTTT.

The chain has TRBV6-6 and TRBJ2-3, with a weak D call TRBD2 (5 bases). V gave up 2 bases and J gave up 2 bases, with 11 bases separating them. The CDR3 totals 15 residues. The germline V gene encodes CDR1 MNHNY and CDR2 SVGAGI (reference sequence). The DNA of the CDR3 is TGTGCCAGCAGTTACATGGAGGCGGCCACAGATACGCAGTATTTT. Protein sequence: CASSYMEAATDTQYF.

The genes are TRBV7-9 and TRBJ1-3, with a tentative D call TRBD1 (6 bases). V was pared by 0 bases and J by 0 bases, with 9 bases between. This CDR3 contains 16 residues. The germline V gene has CDR1 SEHNR and CDR2 FQNEAQ (reference sequence). The CDR3 is CASSLAGTRSGNTIYF. The CDR3 nucleotides are TGTGCCAGCAGCTTAGCGGGGACACGCTCTGGAAACACCATATATTTT.

This chain connects TRBV18 to TRBJ1-2; tentative D call: TRBD1 (5 bases). CDR1 and CDR2 (germline): KGHSH, LQKENI. CDR3 length: 12 amino acids. V was clipped by 4 bases and J by 7 bases, with 10 bases between them. CDR3 loop: CASSRVGAGYTF. Here the CDR3 DNA reads TGTGCCAGCTCACGTGTAGGGGCTGGCTACACCTTC.

This clone was detected only once. The V call is TRBV6-6, the J call TRBJ1-3; TRBD1 matches 10 bases. CDR3 length: 15 residues. Looked up from germline, CDR1 is MNHNY and CDR2 is SVGAGI (reference sequence). The ends lost 6 bases at V and 0 bases at J; junction bases unmatched: 2. This CDR3 reads CASRTGGNSGNTIYF. DNA of the CDR3: TGTGCCAGCAGGACAGGGGGCAACTCTGGAAACACCATATATTTT.

The rearrangement uses TRBV5-4 and TRBJ1-2; 7 bases fit TRBD1. V lost 4 bases and J lost 7; bases outside the gene matches: 13. The CDR3 runs 15 residues. Germline V gene lookup returns CDR1 SGHNT and CDR2 YYREEE (reference sequence). The CDR3 nucleotides are TGTGCCAGCAGCAGGATGACAGGGCCCCGGAGTGGCTACACCTTC. This translates into CASSRMTGPRSGYTF.

CDR3 loop: CASSHRSGGVTGELFF. The DNA of the CDR3 is TGTGCCAGCAGCCACCGTAGCGGGGGAGTTACCGGGGAGCTGTTTTTT. The chain recombines TRBV3-1 (or the pseudogene TRBV3-2) with TRBJ2-2; 9 bases are a match to TRBD2. Germline lookup yields CDR1 LGHDT and CDR2 YNNKEL (reference sequence). Trimming removed 3 bases from V and 5 bases from J; junction bases left unmatched: 7. CDR3 length: 16 amino acids.

This clone was counted once. This chain joins TRBV15 and TRBJ1-5; a possible D gene is TRBD1 (6 bases). Germline values: CDR1 LNHNV, CDR2 YYDKDF (reference sequence). The CDR3 extends over 20 amino acids. The germline V and J ends were trimmed by 0 bases and 5 bases, with 26 bases remaining between them. The CDR3 sequence: CATSRDGVGEYRVGDQPQHF. The DNA for the CDR3 is TGTGCCACCAGCAGAGATGGGGTGGGCGAATACAGGGTGGGCGATCAGCCCCAGCATTTT.